The source of this T cell receptor (beta chain) is a study of PD-L1 blockade in urothelial cancer. The trim removed 7 bases at V and 0 bases at J, leaving 13 bases unmatched. The CDR3 spans 19 residues. The germline V gene has CDR1 LNHDA and CDR2 SQIVND (reference sequence). Time point meaning: peripheral blood 6 weeks after treatment start. The method was immunoSEQ multiplex PCR; TCRdb's version includes in-frame clones alone and lacks a portion of them. The repertoire includes approximately 91,000 clones, 70% to 90% of them detected once, and approximately 8% sits in the top ten. Sequenced material: PBMCs, taken around atezolizumab (anti-PD-L1) treatment. The chain joins TRBV19 to TRBJ2-2, with 11 nucleotides matching TRBD2. The sequence came from a man in his 70s with urothelial cancer. DNA for the CDR3: TGTGCCAGTAAAGGAATAGCGGGAGGGCCGTTCTCGAACACCGGGGAGCTGTTTTTT. It specifies CASKGIAGGPFSNTGELFF. Full variable domain (missing parts from reference TRBV19 and TRBJ2-2): DGGITQSPKYLFRKEGQNVTLSCEQNLNHDAMYWYRQDPGQGLRLIYYSQIVNDFQKGDIAEGYSVSREKKESFPLTVTSAQKNPTAFYLCASKGIAGGPFSNTGELFFGEGSRLTVL.